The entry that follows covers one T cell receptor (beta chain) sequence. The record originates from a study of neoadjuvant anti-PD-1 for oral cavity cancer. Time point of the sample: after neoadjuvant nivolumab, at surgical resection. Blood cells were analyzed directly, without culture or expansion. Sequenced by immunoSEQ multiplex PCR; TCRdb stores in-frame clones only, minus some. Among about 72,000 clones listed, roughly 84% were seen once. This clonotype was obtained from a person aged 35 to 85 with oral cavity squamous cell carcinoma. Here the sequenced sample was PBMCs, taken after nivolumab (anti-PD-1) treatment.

CDR3 sequence reads: CASSYRDRGANEQFF. In DNA, the CDR3 is TGTGCCAGCAGCTACCGGGACAGGGGGGCCAATGAGCAGTTCTTC. This sequence joins TRBV5-6 and TRBJ2-1; 11 positions agree with TRBD1. V shed 3 bases, J shed 6 bases, and the junction held 5 bases outside the gene matches. Germline CDR1 and CDR2: SGHDT and YYEEEE. The CDR3 is 15 residues long.